A single count supports the clone carrying this T cell receptor (beta chain). TCRdb's copy holds only in-frame clones and misses some; the assay was immunoSEQ multiplex PCR. The data contain 60,000 to 90,000 clones, more than 75% of them singletons. This sample stems from a study of T cell responses to AZD1222 COVID-19 vaccine. Germline CDR1 is MNHEY and CDR2 is SMNVEV (reference sequence). The germline V and J ends were trimmed by 3 bases and 9 bases, with 12 bases remaining between them. CDR3 length: 14 residues. The clonotype comes from an adult who received the AZD1222 COVID-19 vaccine. This specimen consisted of peripheral blood, obtained 28 days after the second AZD1222 dose. The V and J genes are TRBV27 and TRBJ1-6; no reliable D call. As DNA, the CDR3 is TGTGCCAGCAGTTTCGCGGACCAAATTTCACCCCTCCACTTT. Its protein product is CASSFADQISPLHF.